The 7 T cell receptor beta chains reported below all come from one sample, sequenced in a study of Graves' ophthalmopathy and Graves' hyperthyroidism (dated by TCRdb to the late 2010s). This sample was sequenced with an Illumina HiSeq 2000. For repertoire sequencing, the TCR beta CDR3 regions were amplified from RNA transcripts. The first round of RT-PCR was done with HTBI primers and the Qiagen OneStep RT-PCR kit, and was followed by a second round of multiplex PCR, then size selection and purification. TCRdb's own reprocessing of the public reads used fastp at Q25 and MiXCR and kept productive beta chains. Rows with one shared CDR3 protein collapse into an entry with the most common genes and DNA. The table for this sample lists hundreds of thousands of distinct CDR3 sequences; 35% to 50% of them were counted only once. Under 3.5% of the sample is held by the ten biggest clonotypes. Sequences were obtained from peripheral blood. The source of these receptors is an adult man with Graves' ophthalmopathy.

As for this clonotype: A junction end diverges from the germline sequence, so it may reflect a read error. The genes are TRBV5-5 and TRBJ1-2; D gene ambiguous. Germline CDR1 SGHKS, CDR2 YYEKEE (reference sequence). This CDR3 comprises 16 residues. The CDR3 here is CASSVEGGFPNYGYTF. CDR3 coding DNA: TGCGCCAGCAGCGTTGAAGGCGGCTTCCCCAACTATGGCTACACCTTC.

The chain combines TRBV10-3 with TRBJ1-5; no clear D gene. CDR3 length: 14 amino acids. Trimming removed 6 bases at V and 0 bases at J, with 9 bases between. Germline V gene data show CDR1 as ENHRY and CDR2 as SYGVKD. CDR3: CAISPKNSNQPQHF. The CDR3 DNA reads TGTGCCATCAGCCCTAAAAATAGCAATCAGCCCCAGCATTTT.

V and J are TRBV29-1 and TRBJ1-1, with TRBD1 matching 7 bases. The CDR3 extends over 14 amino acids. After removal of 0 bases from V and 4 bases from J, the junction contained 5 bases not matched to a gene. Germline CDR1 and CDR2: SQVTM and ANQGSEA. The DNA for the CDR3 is TGCAGCGTTGAAGAGGGGCCAGGGGGCACTGAAGCTTTCTTT. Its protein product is CSVEEGPGGTEAFF.

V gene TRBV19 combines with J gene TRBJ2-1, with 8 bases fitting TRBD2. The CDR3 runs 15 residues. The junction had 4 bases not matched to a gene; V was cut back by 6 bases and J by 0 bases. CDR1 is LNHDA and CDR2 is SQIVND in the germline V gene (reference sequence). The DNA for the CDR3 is TGTGCCAGTAGCCTTAGCGGGAACTCCTACAATGAGCAGTTCTTC. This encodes CASSLSGNSYNEQFF.

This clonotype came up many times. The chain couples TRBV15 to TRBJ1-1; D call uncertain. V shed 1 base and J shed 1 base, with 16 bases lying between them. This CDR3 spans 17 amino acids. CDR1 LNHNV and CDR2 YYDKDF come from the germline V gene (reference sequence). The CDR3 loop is CATSRAVIFLPNTEAFF. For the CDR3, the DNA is TGTGCCACCAGCAGAGCTGTGATTTTTTTACCGAACACTGAAGCTTTCTTT.

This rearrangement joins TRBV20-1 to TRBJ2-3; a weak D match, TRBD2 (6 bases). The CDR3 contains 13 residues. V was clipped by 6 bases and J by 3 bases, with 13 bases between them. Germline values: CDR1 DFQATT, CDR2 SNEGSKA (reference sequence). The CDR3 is CSARSGGTDTQYF. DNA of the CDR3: TGCAGTGCCCGAAGTGGGGGGACAGATACGCAGTATTTT.

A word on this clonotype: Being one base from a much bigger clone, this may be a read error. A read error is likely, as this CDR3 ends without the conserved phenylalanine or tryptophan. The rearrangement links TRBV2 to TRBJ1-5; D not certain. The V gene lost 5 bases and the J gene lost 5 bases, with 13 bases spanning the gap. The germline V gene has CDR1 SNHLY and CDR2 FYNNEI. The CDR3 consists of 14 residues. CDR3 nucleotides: TGTGCCAGCAGTTTATCTGTGAGTTATCAGCCCCAGCATCTT. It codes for CASSLSVSYQPQHL.